Here is one TCR beta chain with its context. Its antigen is currently unknown. The entry originates in a study of T-cell memory formation after mild COVID-19. Study-wide points: Clones contracting day 15 to 85 were balanced CD4/CD8; later expanders leaned CD4+.

In germline, CDR1 is SEHNR, CDR2 FQNEAQ (reference sequence). CDR3 length equals 19 residues. Between the trimmed V and J ends, which lost 8 bases and 1 base, there was a span of 28 bases. Amplification by 5'RACE using constant-segment primers produced TCR alpha and TCR beta cDNA libraries that carried sample barcodes and UMIs. One entry per CDR3 protein results from TCRdb running MiXCR on the 5' RACE reads. The sample contains a few hundred thousand distinct CDR3 sequences, roughly a fifth of which appear only once. This chain uses TRBV7-9 with TRBJ2-3; possible D gene TRBD2, 6 bases. The sample was PBMCs or a T cell subset sorted from them (not recorded which). The sequence derives from a man younger than 35 who had mild COVID-19 (a few samples of this study predate the infection). Cell type and time point are not known. CDR3 DNA sequence: TGTGCCAGCGATTATAGCGATGCGCGACTAGGGATCGGCACAGATACGCAGTATTTT. This codes for CASDYSDARLGIGTDTQYF.